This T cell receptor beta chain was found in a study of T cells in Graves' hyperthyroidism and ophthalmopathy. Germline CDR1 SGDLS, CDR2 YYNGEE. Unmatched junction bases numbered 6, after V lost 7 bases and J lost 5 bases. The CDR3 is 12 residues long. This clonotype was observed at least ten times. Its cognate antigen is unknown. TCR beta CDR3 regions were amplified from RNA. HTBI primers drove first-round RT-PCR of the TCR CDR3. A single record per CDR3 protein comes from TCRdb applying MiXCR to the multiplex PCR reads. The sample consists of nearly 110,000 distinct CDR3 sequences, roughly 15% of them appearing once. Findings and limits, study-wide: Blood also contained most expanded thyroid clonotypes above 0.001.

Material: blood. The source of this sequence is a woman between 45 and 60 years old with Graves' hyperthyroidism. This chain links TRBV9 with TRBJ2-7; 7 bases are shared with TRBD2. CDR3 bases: TGTGCCAGCGGGAGGGAAAACAACGAGCAGTACTTC. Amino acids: CASGRENNEQYF.